Listed here are 12 T cell receptor beta chains from one sample, sequenced in a study of blood T cell repertoires in COVID-19. The data were produced by immunoSEQ multiplex PCR, yet TCRdb's version contains in-frame clones alone and is incomplete. The sample carries roughly 400,000 clones, around 87% recorded once. The sequenced material came from PBMCs or T cells enriched from blood (not recorded which). All receptors derive from a young man who had recovered from COVID-19.

The chain recombines TRBV10-3 with TRBJ2-7; D is perhaps TRBD1 (5 bases). Looked up from germline, CDR1 is ENHRY and CDR2 is SYGVKD. The CDR3 is 16 residues long. The V gene lost 0 bases and the J gene lost 2 bases, with 14 bases spanning the gap. DNA for the CDR3: TGTGCCATCAGTGAGTCGACTCAGGGTTTAACCTACGAGCAGTACTTC. Translated: CAISESTQGLTYEQYF.

The chain joins TRBV5-1 to TRBJ1-5; TRBD1 matches 9 bases. There are 15 residues in the CDR3. V lost 0 bases, J lost 5 bases, and 3 bases stayed unmatched. In germline, CDR1 is SGHRS, CDR2 YFSETQ. CDR3 in amino acids: CASSLETGGDQPQHF. The CDR3 bases are TGCGCCAGCAGCTTGGAGACAGGGGGAGATCAGCCCCAGCATTTT.

This chain's CDR3 is CASSLSAGINTEAFF. For the CDR3, the DNA is TGTGCCAGCAGTTTATCGGCGGGGATTAACACTGAAGCTTTCTTT. The rearrangement uses TRBV27 and TRBJ1-1; the D is unclear. Germline V gene data show CDR1 as MNHEY and CDR2 as SMNVEV (reference sequence). The CDR3 is 15 residues long. V dropped 0 bases and J dropped 2 bases, with 10 bases sitting between them.

This chain uses TRBV5-1 with TRBJ2-1; TRBD1 aligns across 7 bases. The germline V gene has CDR1 SGHRS and CDR2 YFSETQ. The CDR3 is made up of 13 amino acids. With V trimmed by 3 bases and J by 12 bases, 9 bases remained unmatched. The CDR3 here is CASSSQGEGAQFF. The CDR3 nucleotides are TGCGCCAGCAGCTCTCAGGGGGAAGGTGCGCAGTTCTTC. Complete variable domain (other parts from reference TRBV5-1 and TRBJ2-1): KAGVTQTPRYLIKTRGQQVTLSCSPISGHRSVSWYQQTPGQGLQFLFEYFSETQRNKGNFPGRFSGRQFSNSRSEMNVSTLELGDSALYLCASSSQGEGAQFFGPGTRLTVL.

V gene TRBV18 combines with J gene TRBJ1-1, with D tentatively TRBD1 (6 bases). Germline V lookup: CDR1 KGHSH, CDR2 LQKENI. The CDR3 is 14 residues long. V dropped 0 bases and J dropped 7 bases, with 12 bases sitting between them. CDR3 amino acids: CASSPPRGAREAFF. CDR3 DNA sequence: TGTGCCAGCTCACCACCACGGGGGGCGCGTGAAGCTTTCTTT.

This rearrangement joins TRBV10-3 to TRBJ2-7; TRBD1 matches 7 bases. V was pared by 8 bases and J by 2 bases, with 3 bases of the junction left unmatched. The germline V gene has CDR1 ENHRY and CDR2 SYGVKD. This CDR3 contains 12 residues. The CDR3 sequence is CAISGTAYEQYF. The CDR3 nucleotides read TGTGCCATCTCAGGGACAGCCTACGAGCAGTACTTC.

The chain couples TRBV19 to TRBJ1-2, with 9 bases matching TRBD1. Germline assignment: CDR1 LNHDA and CDR2 SQIVND (reference sequence). After removal of 5 bases from V and 2 bases from J, the junction contained 6 bases not matched to a gene. This CDR3 has 15 residues. CDR3 in DNA: TGTGCCAGTAGTCTCGGGACAGGGAGCAACTATGGCTACACCTTC. Amino acid sequence: CASSLGTGSNYGYTF.

The CDR3 loop is CASRRSAANYGYTF. Written as DNA, the CDR3 is TGTGCCAGCAGAAGATCGGCGGCTAACTATGGCTACACCTTC. V and J are TRBV27 and TRBJ1-2; D uncertain. This CDR3 has 14 amino acids. In germline, CDR1 is MNHEY, CDR2 SMNVEV (reference sequence). Deletions cut 6 bases from V and 0 bases from J, with 11 bases between.

The rearrangement uses TRBV3-1 (or the pseudogene TRBV3-2) and TRBJ2-5; 13 bases are shared with TRBD2. The CDR3 has 16 residues. With V trimmed by 1 base and J by 1 base, 0 bases remained unmatched. Germline loops: CDR1 LGHDT, CDR2 YNNKEL (reference sequence). The CDR3 region is CASSQGTSGSQETQYF. CDR3 nucleotides: TGTGCCAGCAGCCAAGGGACTAGCGGGAGCCAAGAGACCCAGTACTTC.

The genes are TRBV19 and TRBJ1-1, with D perhaps TRBD1 (6 bases). Trimming left V 3 bases short and J 0 bases short, with 17 bases between. Germline-derived CDR1 and CDR2 are LNHDA and SQIVND (reference sequence). This CDR3 is 17 amino acids long. The chain's CDR3 is CASSIEGGVWVNTEAFF. DNA of the CDR3: TGTGCCAGTAGTATCGAGGGGGGGGTCTGGGTGAACACTGAAGCTTTCTTT.

The rearrangement uses TRBV11-1 and TRBJ2-1, with TRBD1 matching over 7 bases. The CDR3 totals 16 residues. Trimming at V came to 1 base and at J to 2 bases, leaving 5 bases not matched to a gene. Germline CDR1 and CDR2: SGHAT and FQDESV (reference sequence). CDR3 sequence: CASSLVATGTYNEQFF. Here the CDR3 DNA reads TGTGCCAGCAGCTTAGTTGCGACAGGGACCTACAATGAGCAGTTCTTC. Complete variable domain (other parts from reference TRBV11-1 and TRBJ2-1): EAEVAQSPRYKITEKSQAVAFWCDPISGHATLYWYRQILGQGPELLVQFQDESVVDDSQLPKDRFSAERLKGVDSTLKIQPAELGDSAMYLCASSLVATGTYNEQFFGPGTRLTVL.

Notes on this clone: The same CDR3 can be traced to other DNA sequences in this sample. J is TRBJ1-2 and V is TRBV28; weak D call: TRBD1 (6 bases). This CDR3 region has 13 residues. The ends were cut back, 2 bases at V and 5 bases at J, with 9 bases in the middle. Germline V gene lookup returns CDR1 MDHEN and CDR2 SYDVKM. The CDR3 protein is CASSLGTSYGYTF. Here the CDR3 DNA reads TGTGCCAGCAGTTTAGGGACATCTTATGGCTACACCTTC.